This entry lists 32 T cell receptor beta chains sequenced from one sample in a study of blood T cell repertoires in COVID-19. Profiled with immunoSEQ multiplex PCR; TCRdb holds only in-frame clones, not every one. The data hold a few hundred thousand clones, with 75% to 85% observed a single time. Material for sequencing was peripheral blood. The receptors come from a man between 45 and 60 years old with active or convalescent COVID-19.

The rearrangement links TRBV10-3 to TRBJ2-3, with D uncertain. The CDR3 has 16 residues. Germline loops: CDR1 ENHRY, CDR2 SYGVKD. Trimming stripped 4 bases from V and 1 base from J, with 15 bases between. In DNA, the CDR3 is TGTGCCATCAGTGCAGGTTCAGGCGTTCGCACAGATACGCAGTATTTT. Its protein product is CAISAGSGVRTDTQYF.

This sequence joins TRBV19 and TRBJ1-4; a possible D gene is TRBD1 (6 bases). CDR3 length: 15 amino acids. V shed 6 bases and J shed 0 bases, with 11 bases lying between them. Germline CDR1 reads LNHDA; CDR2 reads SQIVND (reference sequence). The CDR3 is CASRPDRSTNEKLFF. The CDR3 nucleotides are TGTGCCAGTAGACCCGACAGGTCAACTAATGAAAAACTGTTTTTT.

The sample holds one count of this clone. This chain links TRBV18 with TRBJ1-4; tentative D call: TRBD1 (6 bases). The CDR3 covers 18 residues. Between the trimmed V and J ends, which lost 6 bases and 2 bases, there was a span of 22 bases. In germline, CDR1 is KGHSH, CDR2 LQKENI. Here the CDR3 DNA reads TGTGCCAGCTCGGCAAACTGGGGCGACAGGAAGACTAATGAAAAACTGTTTTTT. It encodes CASSANWGDRKTNEKLFF.

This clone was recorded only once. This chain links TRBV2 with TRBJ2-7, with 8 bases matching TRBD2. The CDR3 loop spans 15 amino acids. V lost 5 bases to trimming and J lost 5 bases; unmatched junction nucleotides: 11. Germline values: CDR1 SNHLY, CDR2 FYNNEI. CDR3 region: CASSSPTSARNEQYF. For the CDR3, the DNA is TGTGCCAGCAGTTCCCCGACTAGCGCAAGGAACGAGCAGTACTTC.

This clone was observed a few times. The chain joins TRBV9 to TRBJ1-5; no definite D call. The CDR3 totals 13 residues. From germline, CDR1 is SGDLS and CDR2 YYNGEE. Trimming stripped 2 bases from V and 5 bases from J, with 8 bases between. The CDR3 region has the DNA TGTGCCAGCAGCGTGTCCGGGGATCAGCCCCAGCATTTT. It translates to CASSVSGDQPQHF.

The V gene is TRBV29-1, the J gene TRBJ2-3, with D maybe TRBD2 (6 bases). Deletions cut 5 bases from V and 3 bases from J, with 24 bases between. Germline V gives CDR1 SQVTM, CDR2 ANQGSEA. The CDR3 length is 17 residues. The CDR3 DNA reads TGCAGCGTTAAACACCCTGGGACTCCGGTTAGTACAGATACGCAGTATTTT. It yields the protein CSVKHPGTPVSTDTQYF.

CDR3 coding DNA: TGTGCCAGCAGGGAAAACAGGGGGGAGGGGTACGAGCAGTACTTC. Translation: CASRENRGEGYEQYF. The V and J genes are TRBV2 and TRBJ2-7; D is possibly TRBD1 (8 bases). This CDR3 contains 15 residues. The V gene's germline CDR1 is SNHLY and CDR2 FYNNEI. Trimming removed 6 bases at V and 4 bases at J, with 19 bases between.

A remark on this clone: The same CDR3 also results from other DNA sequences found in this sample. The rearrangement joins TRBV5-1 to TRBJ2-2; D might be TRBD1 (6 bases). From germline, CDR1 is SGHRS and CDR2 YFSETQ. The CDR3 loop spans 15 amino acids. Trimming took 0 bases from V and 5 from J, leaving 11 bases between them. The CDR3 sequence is CASSLAQGMTGELFF. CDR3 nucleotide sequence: TGCGCCAGCAGCTTGGCCCAGGGGATGACCGGGGAGCTGTTTTTT.

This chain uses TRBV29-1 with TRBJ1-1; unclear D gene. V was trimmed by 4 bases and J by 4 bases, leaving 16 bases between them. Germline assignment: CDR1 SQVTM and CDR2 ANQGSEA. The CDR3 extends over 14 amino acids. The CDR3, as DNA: TGCAGCGTTGCGGCAGGAGATGCGGGCACTGAAGCTTTCTTT. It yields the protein CSVAAGDAGTEAFF.

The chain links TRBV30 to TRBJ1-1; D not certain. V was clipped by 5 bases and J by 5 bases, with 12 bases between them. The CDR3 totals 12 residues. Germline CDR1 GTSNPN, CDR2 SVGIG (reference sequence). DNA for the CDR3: TGTGCCTGGGCAGACCAGGCGACTGAAGCTTTCTTT. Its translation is CAWADQATEAFF.

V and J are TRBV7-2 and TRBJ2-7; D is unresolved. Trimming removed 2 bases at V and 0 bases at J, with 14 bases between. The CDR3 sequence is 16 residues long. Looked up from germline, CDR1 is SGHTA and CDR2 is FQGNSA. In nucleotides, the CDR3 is TGTGCCAGCAGCTTAAGGAGCGCCTCACCCTCCTACGAGCAGTACTTC. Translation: CASSLRSASPSYEQYF. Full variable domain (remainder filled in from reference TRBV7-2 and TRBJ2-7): GAGVSQSPSNKVTEKGKDVELRCDPISGHTALYWYRQSLGQGLEFLIYFQGNSAPDKSGLPSDRFSAERTGGSVSTLTIQRTQQEDSAVYLCASSLRSASPSYEQYFGPGTRLTVT.

DNA for the CDR3: TGTGCCTGGACCCGGGACAGGCCCTCCTACGAGCAGTACTTC. It specifies CAWTRDRPSYEQYF. The chain couples TRBV30 to TRBJ2-7, with 8 bases matching TRBD1. In germline, CDR1 is GTSNPN, CDR2 SVGIG (reference sequence). V shed 4 bases and J 0 bases; nucleotides not matched to a gene: 5. CDR3 length: 14 amino acids. Supplemented by reference TRBV30 and TRBJ2-7, the full variable domain reads SQTIHQWPATLVQPVGSPLSLECTVEGTSNPNLYWYRQAAGRGLQLLFYSVGIGQISSEVPQNLSASRPQDRQFILSSKKLLLSDSGFYLCAWTRDRPSYEQYFGPGTRLTVT.

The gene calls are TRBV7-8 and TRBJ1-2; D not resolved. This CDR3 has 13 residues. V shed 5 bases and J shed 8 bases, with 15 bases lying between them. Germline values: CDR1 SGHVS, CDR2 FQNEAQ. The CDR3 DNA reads TGTGCCAGCAGCCCAGTACGGGGAAACGGCTACACCTTC. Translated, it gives CASSPVRGNGYTF.

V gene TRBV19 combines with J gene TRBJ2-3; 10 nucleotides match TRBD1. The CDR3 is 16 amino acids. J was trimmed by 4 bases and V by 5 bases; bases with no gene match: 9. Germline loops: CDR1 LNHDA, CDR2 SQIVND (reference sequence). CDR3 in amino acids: CASSSPGTGVPDTQYF. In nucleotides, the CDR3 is TGTGCCAGTAGTTCCCCCGGGACAGGGGTCCCAGATACGCAGTATTTT.

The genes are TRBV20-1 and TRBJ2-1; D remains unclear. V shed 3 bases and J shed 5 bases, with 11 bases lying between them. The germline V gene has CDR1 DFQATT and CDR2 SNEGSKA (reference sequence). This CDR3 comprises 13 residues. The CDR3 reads CSASQVNHNEQFF. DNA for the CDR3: TGCAGTGCTAGTCAGGTAAACCACAATGAGCAGTTCTTC.

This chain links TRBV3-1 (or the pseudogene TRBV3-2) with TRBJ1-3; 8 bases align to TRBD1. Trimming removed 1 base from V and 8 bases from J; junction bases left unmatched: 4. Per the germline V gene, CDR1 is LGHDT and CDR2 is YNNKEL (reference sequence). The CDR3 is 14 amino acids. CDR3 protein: CASSQAGGLDTIYF. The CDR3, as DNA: TGTGCCAGCAGCCAAGCAGGGGGCTTAGACACCATATATTTT.

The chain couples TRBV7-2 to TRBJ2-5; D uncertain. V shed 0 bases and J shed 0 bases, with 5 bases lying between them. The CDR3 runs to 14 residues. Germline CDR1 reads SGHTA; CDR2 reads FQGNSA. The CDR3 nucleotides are TGTGCCAGCAGCTTAGCGCGGAACCAAGAGACCCAGTACTTC. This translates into CASSLARNQETQYF.

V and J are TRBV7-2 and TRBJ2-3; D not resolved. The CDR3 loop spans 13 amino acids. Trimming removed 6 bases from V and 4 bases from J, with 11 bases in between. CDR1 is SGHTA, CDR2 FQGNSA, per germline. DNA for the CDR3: TGTGCCAGCAGAATTAGTTTTGCAGATACGCAGTATTTT. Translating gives CASRISFADTQYF. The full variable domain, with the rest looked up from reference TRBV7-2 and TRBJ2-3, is GAGVSQSPSNKVTEKGKDVELRCDPISGHTALYWYRQSLGQGLEFLIYFQGNSAPDKSGLPSDRFSAERTGGSVSTLTIQRTQQEDSAVYLCASRISFADTQYFGPGTRLTVL.

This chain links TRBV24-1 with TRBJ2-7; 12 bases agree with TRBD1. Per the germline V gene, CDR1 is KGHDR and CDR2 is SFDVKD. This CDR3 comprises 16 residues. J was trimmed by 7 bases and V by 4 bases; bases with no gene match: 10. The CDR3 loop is CATSDPPGQGAQEQYF. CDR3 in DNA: TGTGCCACCAGTGACCCCCCGGGACAGGGGGCTCAGGAGCAGTACTTC.

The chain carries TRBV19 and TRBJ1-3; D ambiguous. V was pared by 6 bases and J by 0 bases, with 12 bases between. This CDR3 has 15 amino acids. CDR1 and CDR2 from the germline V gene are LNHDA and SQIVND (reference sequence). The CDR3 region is CASSPPTSSGNTIYF. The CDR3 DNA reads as TGTGCCAGTAGCCCGCCTACGAGCTCTGGAAACACCATATATTTT.

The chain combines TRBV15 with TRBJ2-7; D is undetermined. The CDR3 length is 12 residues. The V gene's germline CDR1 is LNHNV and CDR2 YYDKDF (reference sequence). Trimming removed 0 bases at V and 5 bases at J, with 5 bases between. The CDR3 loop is CATSRDIHEQYF. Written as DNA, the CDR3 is TGTGCCACCAGCAGAGATATCCACGAGCAGTACTTC.

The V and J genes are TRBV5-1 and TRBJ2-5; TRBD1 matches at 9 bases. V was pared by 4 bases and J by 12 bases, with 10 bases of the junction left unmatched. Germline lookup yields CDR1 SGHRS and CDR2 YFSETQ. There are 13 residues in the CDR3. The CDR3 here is CASSPGQGQGEYF. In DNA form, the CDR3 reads TGCGCCAGCAGCCCGGGACAGGGTCAGGGGGAGTACTTC.

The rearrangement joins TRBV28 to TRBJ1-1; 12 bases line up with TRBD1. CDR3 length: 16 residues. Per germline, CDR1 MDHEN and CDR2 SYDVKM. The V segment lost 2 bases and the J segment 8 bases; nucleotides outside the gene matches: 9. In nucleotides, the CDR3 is TGTGCCAGCAGTTTAACCCCCGGGACAGGGGGCTTGGAAGCTTTCTTT. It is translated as CASSLTPGTGGLEAFF. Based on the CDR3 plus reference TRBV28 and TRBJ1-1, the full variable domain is DVKVTQSSRYLVKRTGEKVFLECVQDMDHENMFWYRQDPGLGLRLIYFSYDVKMKEKGDIPEGYSVSREKKERFSLILESASTNQTSMYLCASSLTPGTGGLEAFFGQGTRLTVV.

The CDR3 loop reads CASSPQNEQFF. In DNA, the CDR3 is TGTGCCAGCAGCCCGCAGAATGAGCAGTTCTTC. This chain joins TRBV7-2 and TRBJ2-1; D call uncertain. Germline V lookup: CDR1 SGHTA, CDR2 FQGNSA. There are 11 residues in the CDR3. The V end was cut by 5 bases, the J end by 7 bases, with 6 bases between.

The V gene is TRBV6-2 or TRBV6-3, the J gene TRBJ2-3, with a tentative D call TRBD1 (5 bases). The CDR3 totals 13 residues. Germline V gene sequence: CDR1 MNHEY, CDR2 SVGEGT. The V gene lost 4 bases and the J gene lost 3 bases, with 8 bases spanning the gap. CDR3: CASSLRQTDTQYF. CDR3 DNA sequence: TGTGCCAGCAGTTTACGACAGACAGATACGCAGTATTTT.

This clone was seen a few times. The DNA of the CDR3 is TGTGCCAGCAGTTTAGGCAGGGTAGATGGCTACACCTTC. This gives the protein CASSLGRVDGYTF. The chain carries TRBV12-3 or TRBV12-4 and TRBJ1-2; D is possibly TRBD1 (5 bases). CDR3 length: 13 residues. Trimming stripped 1 base from V and 6 bases from J, with 9 bases between.

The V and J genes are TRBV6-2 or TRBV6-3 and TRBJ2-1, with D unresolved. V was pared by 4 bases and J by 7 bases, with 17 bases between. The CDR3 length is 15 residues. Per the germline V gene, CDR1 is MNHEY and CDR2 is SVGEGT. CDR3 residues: CASSLESRSWNEQFF. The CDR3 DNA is TGTGCCAGCAGTTTAGAGTCGAGGTCGTGGAATGAGCAGTTCTTC.

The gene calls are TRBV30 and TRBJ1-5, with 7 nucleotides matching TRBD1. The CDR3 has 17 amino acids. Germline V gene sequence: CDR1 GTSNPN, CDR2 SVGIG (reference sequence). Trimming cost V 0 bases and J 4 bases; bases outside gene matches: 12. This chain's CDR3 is CAWSVKGAQGVNQPQHF. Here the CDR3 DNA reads TGTGCCTGGAGTGTAAAGGGCGCCCAGGGGGTGAATCAGCCCCAGCATTTT.

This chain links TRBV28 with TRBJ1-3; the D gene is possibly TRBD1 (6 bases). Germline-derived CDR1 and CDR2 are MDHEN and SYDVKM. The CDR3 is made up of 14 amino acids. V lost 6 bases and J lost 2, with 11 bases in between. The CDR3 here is CASRVGQTGNTIYF. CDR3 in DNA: TGTGCCAGCAGAGTGGGACAAACTGGAAACACCATATATTTT.

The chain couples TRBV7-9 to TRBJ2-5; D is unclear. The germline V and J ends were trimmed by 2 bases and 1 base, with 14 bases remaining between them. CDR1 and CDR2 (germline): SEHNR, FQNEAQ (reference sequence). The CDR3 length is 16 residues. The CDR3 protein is CASSLSDLLIQETQYF. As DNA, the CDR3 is TGTGCCAGCAGCTTAAGTGACTTACTAATCCAAGAGACCCAGTACTTC.

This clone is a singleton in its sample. The DNA of the CDR3 is TGTGCCAGTAGTTCCTACCCCGGGGACAGGGGGGAAAAACTGTTTTTT. Translating it yields CASSSYPGDRGEKLFF. This sequence joins TRBV19 and TRBJ1-4; the match to TRBD1 covers 11 bases. V lost 5 bases to trimming and J lost 8 bases; unmatched junction nucleotides: 10. Germline assignment: CDR1 LNHDA and CDR2 SQIVND (reference sequence). This CDR3 has 16 amino acids. Full variable domain (missing parts from reference TRBV19 and TRBJ1-4): DGGITQSPKYLFRKEGQNVTLSCEQNLNHDAMYWYRQDPGQGLRLIYYSQIVNDFQKGDIAEGYSVSREKKESFPLTVTSAQKNPTAFYLCASSSYPGDRGEKLFFGSGTQLSVL.

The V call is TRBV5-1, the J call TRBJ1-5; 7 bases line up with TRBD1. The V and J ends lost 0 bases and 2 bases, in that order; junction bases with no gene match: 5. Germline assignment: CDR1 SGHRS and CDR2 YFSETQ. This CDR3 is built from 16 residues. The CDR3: CASSLGGGKGNQPQHF. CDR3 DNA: TGCGCCAGCAGCTTGGGAGGGGGCAAAGGCAATCAGCCCCAGCATTTT. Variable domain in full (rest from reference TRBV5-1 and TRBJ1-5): KAGVTQTPRYLIKTRGQQVTLSCSPISGHRSVSWYQQTPGQGLQFLFEYFSETQRNKGNFPGRFSGRQFSNSRSEMNVSTLELGDSALYLCASSLGGGKGNQPQHFGDGTRLSIL.